These T cell receptor beta chains were read from a single sample in a study of blood T cell repertoires in COVID-19. The assay was immunoSEQ multiplex PCR, and TCRdb's table has in-frame clones only and misses some. The table records fewer than 130,000 clones, more than 75% of them present only once. The source material was peripheral blood. These TCRs come from a human donor in a cohort sampled during active COVID-19. Both conserved end residues are part of each CDR3. The D gene is left open where the match is weak. The listing skips clone size in some rows; elsewhere it reads once, few, many or a size class.

J gene,D gene,V gene,clone size,CDR3 protein,CDR3 DNA
TRBJ2-7,TRBD2,TRBV24-1,-,CATSDPSGGGSYEQYF,TGTGCCACCAGTGACCCCTCGGGCGGGGGTAGCTACGAGCAGTACTTC
TRBJ2-3,-,TRBV6-4,-,CASSDHETDTQYF,TGTGCCAGCAGTGATCATGAGACAGATACGCAGTATTTT
TRBJ2-7,-,TRBV7-8,-,CASSTQLYYEQYF,TGTGCCAGCAGCACACAGCTTTACTACGAGCAGTACTTC
TRBJ2-1,-,TRBV30,-,CAWSVGGKQFF,TGTGCCTGGAGTGTAGGCGGAAAGCAGTTCTTC
TRBJ1-5,-,TRBV28,-,CASSPDSSPQPQHF,TGTGCCAGCAGTCCAGACAGTTCTCCTCAGCCCCAGCATTTT
TRBJ1-5,-,TRBV12-5,-,CASGFYGDTNQPQHF,TGTGCTAGTGGTTTCTACGGGGACACCAATCAGCCCCAGCATTTT
TRBJ2-2,TRBD1,TRBV4-3,-,CASSQRTGGNTGELFF,TGCGCCAGCAGCCAAAGGACAGGGGGCAACACCGGGGAGCTGTTTTTT
TRBJ1-4,-,TRBV25-1,-,CASSAQIATNEKLFF,TGTGCCAGCAGTGCACAGATTGCAACTAATGAAAAACTGTTTTTT
TRBJ1-1,TRBD1,TRBV9,-,CASSASGGNTEAFF,TGTGCCAGCAGCGCCTCAGGGGGGAACACTGAAGCTTTCTTT
TRBJ2-3,-,TRBV28,-,CASTREGTDTQYF,TGTGCCAGCACCAGGGAAGGCACAGATACGCAGTATTTT
TRBJ1-6,TRBD1,TRBV11-2,-,CASSLPGQYSPLHF,TGTGCCAGCAGCTTACCGGGACAGTATTCACCCCTCCACTTT
TRBJ2-3,TRBD2,TRBV4-1,-,CASSPRSLGLAGITDTQYF,TGCGCCAGCAGCCCTCGCTCCCTGGGACTAGCGGGGATCACAGATACGCAGTATTTT
TRBJ1-4,-,TRBV6-4,once,CASSGQASTNEKLFF,TGTGCCAGCAGTGGACAGGCCTCAACTAATGAAAAACTGTTTTTT
TRBJ2-1,TRBD2,TRBV4-2,-,CASSQDTGLVYNEQFF,TGTGCCAGCAGCCAAGACACGGGACTAGTGTACAATGAGCAGTTCTTC
TRBJ1-4,TRBD1,TRBV5-4,-,CASSPDRGQTNEKLFF,TGTGCCAGCAGCCCGGACAGGGGGCAAACTAATGAAAAACTGTTTTTT
TRBJ1-1,-,TRBV20-1,few,CSAYRGTEAFF,TGCAGTGCCTATCGGGGCACTGAAGCTTTCTTT
TRBJ1-4,-,TRBV6-5,-,CASRMDPRANEKLFF,TGTGCCAGCAGGATGGATCCGCGGGCAAATGAAAAACTGTTTTTT
TRBJ2-3,-,TRBV29-1,-,CSVEDSGASPDTQYF,TGCAGCGTTGAAGATAGCGGTGCATCTCCGGATACGCAGTATTTT
TRBJ2-5,-,TRBV30,-,CAWSGRQMQETQYF,TGTGCCTGGAGCGGGCGACAGATGCAAGAGACCCAGTACTTC
TRBJ2-1,-,TRBV2,-,CASSGQAGAAGDEQFF,TGTGCCAGCAGTGGTCAGGCGGGGGCGGCAGGGGATGAGCAGTTCTTC
TRBJ1-1,-,TRBV7-2,-,CASSLVVQAGAFF,TGTGCCAGCAGCTTAGTTGTCCAGGCAGGGGCTTTCTTT
TRBJ1-6,TRBD1,TRBV30,once,CAWRRQGNNSPLHF,TGTGCCTGGAGGAGACAGGGTAATAATTCACCCCTCCACTTT
TRBJ1-5,-,TRBV4-2,-,CASSQDTGNNQPQHF,TGTGCCAGCAGCCAAGACACAGGGAACAATCAGCCCCAGCATTTT
TRBJ2-1,TRBD2,TRBV7-9,-,CASSPQSSGSRDEQFF,TGTGCCAGCAGCCCCCAATCTAGCGGGAGCCGTGATGAGCAGTTCTTC
TRBJ1-2,-,TRBV7-2,-,CASSLVQNYGYTF,TGTGCCAGCAGCTTAGTCCAGAACTATGGCTACACCTTC
TRBJ2-3,TRBD1,TRBV7-9,-,CASRLGSYRGGTQYF,TGTGCCAGCAGACTGGGGAGCTACAGGGGTGGTACGCAGTATTTT
TRBJ2-7,TRBD1,TRBV28,-,CASSKTGQTYEQYF,TGTGCCAGCAGCAAAACGGGACAGACCTACGAGCAGTACTTC
TRBJ1-4,TRBD1,TRBV7-2,-,CASSRDSLNEKLFF,TGTGCCAGCAGCCGGGACAGCCTTAATGAAAAACTGTTTTTT
TRBJ2-7,-,TRBV7-2,-,CASSLAVRGIQYF,TGTGCCAGCAGCTTAGCGGTCAGGGGTATACAGTACTTC
TRBJ1-5,TRBD1,TRBV15,-,CATATGRQPQHF,TGTGCCACAGCGACAGGGAGACAGCCCCAGCATTTT
TRBJ1-2,TRBD1,TRBV19,-,CASSILDREGAGYTF,TGTGCCAGTAGTATACTAGACAGGGAAGGGGCCGGCTACACCTTC
TRBJ1-1,-,TRBV30,-,CAWRHLRNTEAFF,TGTGCCTGGAGGCACCTTAGGAACACTGAAGCTTTCTTT